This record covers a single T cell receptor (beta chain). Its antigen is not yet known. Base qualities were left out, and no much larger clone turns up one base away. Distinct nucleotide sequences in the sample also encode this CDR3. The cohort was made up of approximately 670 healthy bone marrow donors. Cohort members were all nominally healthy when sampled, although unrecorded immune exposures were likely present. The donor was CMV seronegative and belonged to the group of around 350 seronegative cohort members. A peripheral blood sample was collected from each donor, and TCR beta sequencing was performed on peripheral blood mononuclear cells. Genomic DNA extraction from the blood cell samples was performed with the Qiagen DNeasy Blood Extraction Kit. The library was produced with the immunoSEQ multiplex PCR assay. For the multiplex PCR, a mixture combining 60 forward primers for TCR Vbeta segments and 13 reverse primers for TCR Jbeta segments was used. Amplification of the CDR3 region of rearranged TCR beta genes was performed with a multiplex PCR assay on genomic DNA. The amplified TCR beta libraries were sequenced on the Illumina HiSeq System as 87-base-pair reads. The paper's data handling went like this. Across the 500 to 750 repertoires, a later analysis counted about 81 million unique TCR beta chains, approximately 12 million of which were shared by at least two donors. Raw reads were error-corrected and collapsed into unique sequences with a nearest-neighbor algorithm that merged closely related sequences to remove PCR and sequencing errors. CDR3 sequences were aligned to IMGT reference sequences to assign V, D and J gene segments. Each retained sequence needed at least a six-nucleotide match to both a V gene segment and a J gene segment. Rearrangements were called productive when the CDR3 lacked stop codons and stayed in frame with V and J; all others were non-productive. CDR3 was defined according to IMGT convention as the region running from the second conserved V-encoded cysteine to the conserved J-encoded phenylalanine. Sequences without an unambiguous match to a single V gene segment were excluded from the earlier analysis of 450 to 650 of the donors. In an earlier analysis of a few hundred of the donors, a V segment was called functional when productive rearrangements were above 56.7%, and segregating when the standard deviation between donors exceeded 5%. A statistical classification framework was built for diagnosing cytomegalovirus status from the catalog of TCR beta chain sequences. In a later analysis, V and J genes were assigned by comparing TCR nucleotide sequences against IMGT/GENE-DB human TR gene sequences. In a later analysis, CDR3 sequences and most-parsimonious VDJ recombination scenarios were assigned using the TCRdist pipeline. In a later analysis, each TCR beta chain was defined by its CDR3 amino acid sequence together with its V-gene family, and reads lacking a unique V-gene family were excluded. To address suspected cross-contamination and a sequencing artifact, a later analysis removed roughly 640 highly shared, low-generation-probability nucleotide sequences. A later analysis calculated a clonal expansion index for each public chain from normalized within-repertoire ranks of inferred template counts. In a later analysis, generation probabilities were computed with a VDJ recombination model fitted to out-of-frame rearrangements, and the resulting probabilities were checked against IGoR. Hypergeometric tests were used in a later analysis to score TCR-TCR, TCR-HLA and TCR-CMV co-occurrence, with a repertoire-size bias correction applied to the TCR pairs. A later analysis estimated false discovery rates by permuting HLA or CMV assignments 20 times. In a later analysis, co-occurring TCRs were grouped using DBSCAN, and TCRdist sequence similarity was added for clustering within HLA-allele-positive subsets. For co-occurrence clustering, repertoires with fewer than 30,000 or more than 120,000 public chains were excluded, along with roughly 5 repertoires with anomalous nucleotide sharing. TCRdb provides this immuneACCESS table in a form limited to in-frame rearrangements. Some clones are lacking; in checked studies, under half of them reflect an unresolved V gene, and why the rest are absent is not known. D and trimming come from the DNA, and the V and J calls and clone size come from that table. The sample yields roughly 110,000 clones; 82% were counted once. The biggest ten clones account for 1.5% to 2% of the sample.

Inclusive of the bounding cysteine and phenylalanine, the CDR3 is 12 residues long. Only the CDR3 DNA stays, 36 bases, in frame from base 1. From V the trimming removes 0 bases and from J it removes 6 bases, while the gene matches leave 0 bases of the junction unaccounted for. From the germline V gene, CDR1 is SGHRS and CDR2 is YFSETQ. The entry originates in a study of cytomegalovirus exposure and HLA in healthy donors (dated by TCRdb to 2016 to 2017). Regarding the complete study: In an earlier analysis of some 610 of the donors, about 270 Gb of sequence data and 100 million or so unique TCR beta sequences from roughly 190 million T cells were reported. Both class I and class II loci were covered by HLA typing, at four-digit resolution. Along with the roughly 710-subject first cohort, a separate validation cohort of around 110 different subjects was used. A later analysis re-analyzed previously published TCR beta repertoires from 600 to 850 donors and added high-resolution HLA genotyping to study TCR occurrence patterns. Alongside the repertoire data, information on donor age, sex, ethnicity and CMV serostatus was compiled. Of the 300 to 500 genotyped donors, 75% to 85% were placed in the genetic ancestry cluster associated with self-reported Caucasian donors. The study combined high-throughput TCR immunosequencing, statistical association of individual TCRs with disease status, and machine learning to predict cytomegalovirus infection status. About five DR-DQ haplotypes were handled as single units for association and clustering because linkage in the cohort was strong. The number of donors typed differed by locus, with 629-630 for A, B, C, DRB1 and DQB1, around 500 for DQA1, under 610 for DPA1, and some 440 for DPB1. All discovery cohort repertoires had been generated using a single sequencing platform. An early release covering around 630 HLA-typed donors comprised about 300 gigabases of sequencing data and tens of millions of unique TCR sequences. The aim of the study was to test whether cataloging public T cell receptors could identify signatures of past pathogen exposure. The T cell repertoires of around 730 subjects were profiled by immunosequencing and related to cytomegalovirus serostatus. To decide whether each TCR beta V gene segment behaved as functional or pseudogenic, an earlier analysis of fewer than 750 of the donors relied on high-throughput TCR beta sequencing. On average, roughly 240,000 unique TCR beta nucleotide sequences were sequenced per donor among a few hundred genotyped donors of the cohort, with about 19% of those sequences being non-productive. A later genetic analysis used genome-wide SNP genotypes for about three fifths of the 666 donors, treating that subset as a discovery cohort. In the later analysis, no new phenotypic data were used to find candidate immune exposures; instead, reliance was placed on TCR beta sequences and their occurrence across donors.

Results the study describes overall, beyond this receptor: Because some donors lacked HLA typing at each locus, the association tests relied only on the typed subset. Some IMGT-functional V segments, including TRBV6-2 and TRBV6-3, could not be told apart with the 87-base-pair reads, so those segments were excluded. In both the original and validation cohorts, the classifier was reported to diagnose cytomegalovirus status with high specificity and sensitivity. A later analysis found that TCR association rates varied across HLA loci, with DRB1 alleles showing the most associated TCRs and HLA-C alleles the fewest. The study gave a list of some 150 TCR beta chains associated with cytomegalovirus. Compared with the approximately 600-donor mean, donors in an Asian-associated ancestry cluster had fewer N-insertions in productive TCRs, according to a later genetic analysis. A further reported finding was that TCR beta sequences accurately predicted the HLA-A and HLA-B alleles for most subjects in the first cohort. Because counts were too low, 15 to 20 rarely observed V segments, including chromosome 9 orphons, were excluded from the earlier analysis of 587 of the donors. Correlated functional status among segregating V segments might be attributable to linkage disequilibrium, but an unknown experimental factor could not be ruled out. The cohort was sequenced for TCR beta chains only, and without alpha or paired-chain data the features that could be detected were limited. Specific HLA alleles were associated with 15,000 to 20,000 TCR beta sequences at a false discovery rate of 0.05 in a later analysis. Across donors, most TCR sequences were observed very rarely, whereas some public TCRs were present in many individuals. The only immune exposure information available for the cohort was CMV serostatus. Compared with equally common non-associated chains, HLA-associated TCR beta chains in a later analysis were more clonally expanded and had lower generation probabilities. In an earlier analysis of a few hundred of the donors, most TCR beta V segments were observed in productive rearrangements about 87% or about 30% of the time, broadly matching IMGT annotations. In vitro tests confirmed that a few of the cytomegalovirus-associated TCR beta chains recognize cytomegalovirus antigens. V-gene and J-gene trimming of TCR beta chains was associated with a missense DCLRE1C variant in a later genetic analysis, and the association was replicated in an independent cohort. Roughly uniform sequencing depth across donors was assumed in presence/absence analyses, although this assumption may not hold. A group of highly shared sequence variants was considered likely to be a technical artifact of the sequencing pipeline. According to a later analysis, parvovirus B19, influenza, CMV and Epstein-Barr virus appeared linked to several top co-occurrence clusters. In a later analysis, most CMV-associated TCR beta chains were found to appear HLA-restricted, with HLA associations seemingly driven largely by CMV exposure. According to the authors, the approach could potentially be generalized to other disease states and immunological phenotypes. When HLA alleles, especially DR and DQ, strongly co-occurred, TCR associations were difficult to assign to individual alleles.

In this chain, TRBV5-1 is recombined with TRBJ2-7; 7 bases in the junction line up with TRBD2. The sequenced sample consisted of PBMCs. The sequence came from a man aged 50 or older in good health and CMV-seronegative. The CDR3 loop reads CASSLGEGEQYF. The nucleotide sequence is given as TGCGCCAGCAGCTTGGGGGAGGGCGAGCAGTACTTC.